Listed below are T cell receptor beta chains from one sample, sequenced in a study of shared clonotypes between healthy human individuals. Sequencing used immunoSEQ multiplex PCR; TCRdb keeps in-frame clones, though not all of them. The sample shows under 150,000 clones, around two thirds of them seen only once. The sequencing input was memory CD8+ T cells sorted from blood. Source of these receptors: a young woman in good health. The CDR3 runs from the conserved cysteine through the conserved F or W. A D gene is named only where the DNA matches it firmly. A clone size is listed for some rows: how often the clone was seen (once, few, many), or a class if it is expanded.

j_gene	d_gene	abundance	v_gene	CDR3aa	CDR3nt
TRBJ2-7	TRBD1	few	TRBV29-1	CSVPPGQGNEQYF	TGCAGCGTGCCACCGGGACAGGGAAACGAGCAGTACTTC
TRBJ2-3	NA	NA	TRBV9	CASSVGGASDTQYF	TGTGCCAGCAGCGTAGGAGGGGCATCAGATACGCAGTATTTT
TRBJ2-7	NA	few	TRBV5-4	CASSLSSYEQYF	TGTGCCAGCAGCTTGAGCTCCTACGAGCAGTACTTC
TRBJ1-3	NA	once	TRBV11-3	CASSLAPRDGGNTIYF	TGTGCCAGCAGCTTAGCGCCCAGGGACGGGGGGAACACCATATATTTT
TRBJ2-1	NA	NA	TRBV25-1	CASRERGGGYNEQFF	TGTGCCAGCAGGGAAAGGGGAGGAGGCTACAATGAGCAGTTCTTC
TRBJ2-1	TRBD2	NA	TRBV28	CASSLLLTLFSGSSYEQFF	TGTGCCAGCAGTTTACTCCTCACCCTTTTTAGCGGGAGTTCCTATGAGCAGTTCTTC
TRBJ1-2	TRBD1	NA	TRBV10-2	CASAEGAVYGYTF	TGCGCCAGCGCGGAGGGGGCTGTCTATGGCTACACCTTC
TRBJ1-2	NA	NA	TRBV9	CASSVVPGLLYYGYTF	TGTGCCAGCAGCGTAGTTCCAGGGTTGCTCTACTATGGCTACACCTTC
TRBJ2-7	NA	NA	TRBV25-1	CASGRGYEQYF	TGTGCCAGCGGGAGGGGGTACGAGCAGTACTTC
TRBJ2-6	NA	NA	TRBV10-2	CASRGISSVPGANVLTF	TGCGCCAGCAGGGGCATTAGTTCGGTGCCTGGGGCCAACGTCCTGACTTTC
TRBJ2-7	TRBD2	medium-sized	TRBV4-1	CASSQSPGLAGREQYF	TGCGCCAGCAGCCAAAGCCCGGGACTAGCGGGGAGGGAGCAGTACTTC
TRBJ2-1	TRBD2	NA	TRBV5-1	CASSLASGGYNEQFF	TGCGCCAGCAGCTTGGCTAGCGGGGGGTACAATGAGCAGTTCTTC
TRBJ1-1	NA	NA	TRBV28	CASSLRPRNTEAFF	TGTGCCAGCAGTTTACGTCCAAGGAACACTGAAGCTTTCTTT
TRBJ1-5	NA	few	TRBV28	CASSLAGARNQPQHF	TGTGCCAGCAGTTTAGCGGGGGCGCGGAATCAGCCCCAGCATTTT
TRBJ2-1	TRBD2	NA	TRBV30	CAWSVRIPGKRERRVDEQFF	TGTGCCTGGAGTGTACGGATCCCCGGGAAGCGGGAGAGGCGGGTGGATGAGCAGTTCTTC
TRBJ2-7	NA	NA	TRBV28	CASSYGPGPYEQYF	TGTGCCAGCAGTTATGGGCCCGGCCCCTACGAGCAGTACTTC
TRBJ2-1	TRBD2	NA	TRBV2	CASSGLAALRSSYNEQFF	TGTGCCAGCAGTGGACTAGCGGCGCTTAGAAGCTCCTACAATGAGCAGTTCTTC
TRBJ2-1	TRBD2	NA	TRBV11-2	CASSLDASGGAWGEQFF	TGTGCCAGCAGCTTAGATGCTAGCGGGGGTGCCTGGGGAGAGCAGTTCTTC
TRBJ2-7	NA	few	TRBV11-2	CASSLVGGHEQYF	TGTGCCAGCAGCTTAGTGGGGGGCCACGAGCAGTACTTC
TRBJ2-7	TRBD2	NA	TRBV6-6	CASSRLAESYEQYF	TGTGCCAGCAGCAGACTAGCGGAGTCCTACGAGCAGTACTTC
TRBJ1-1	NA	NA	TRBV2	CASSVISGAEAFF	TGTGCCAGCAGTGTAATCTCGGGCGCTGAAGCTTTCTTT
TRBJ2-1	NA	NA	TRBV5-4	CASSLNMAHEQFF	TGTGCCAGCAGCCTTAACATGGCGCATGAGCAGTTCTTC
TRBJ2-2	NA	NA	TRBV7-9	CASSLDRRTGELFF	TGTGCCAGCAGCTTAGATAGGCGGACCGGGGAGCTGTTTTTT
TRBJ2-5	TRBD2	NA	TRBV5-1	CASSLGTSIGTQYF	TGCGCCAGCAGCTTGGGGACTAGCATTGGGACCCAGTACTTC
TRBJ1-1	NA	NA	TRBV19	CASSLKQSSNTEAFF	TGTGCCAGTAGCCTAAAACAGAGTTCGAACACTGAAGCTTTCTTT
TRBJ1-1	NA	NA	TRBV6-5	CASSYSRGVTNTEAFF	TGTGCCAGCAGTTACTCGAGAGGGGTGACGAACACTGAAGCTTTCTTT
TRBJ2-1	NA	NA	TRBV7-8	CASSRIPGAGEQFF	TGTGCCAGCAGCCGAATTCCGGGGGCCGGGGAGCAGTTCTTC
TRBJ2-3	NA	NA	TRBV7-9	CASSSTSGDTNTQYF	TGTGCCAGCAGCTCGACTAGTGGGGATACCAATACGCAGTATTTT
TRBJ1-1	TRBD1	NA	TRBV2	CASSEGYQGAIIVAFF	TGTGCCAGCAGTGAAGGGTATCAGGGGGCAATAATAGTTGCTTTCTTT
TRBJ2-7	NA	once	TRBV5-6	CASTSDGSPYEQYF	TGTGCCAGCACTTCGGACGGGAGCCCCTACGAGCAGTACTTC
TRBJ2-3	NA	NA	TRBV7-9	CASSLGQDWRTDTQYF	TGTGCCAGCAGCTTAGGCCAGGATTGGAGGACAGATACGCAGTATTTT
TRBJ2-1	TRBD2	many	TRBV11-3	CASSSGTSVHEQFF	TGTGCCAGCAGCTCCGGGACTAGCGTCCATGAGCAGTTCTTC
TRBJ1-2	NA	many	TRBV15	CATSREAGSYGYTF	TGTGCCACCAGCAGAGAGGCTGGGAGCTATGGCTACACCTTC
TRBJ2-7	NA	NA	TRBV10-3	CAISEGRDRAYEQYF	TGTGCCATCAGTGAGGGCCGGGACCGAGCCTACGAGCAGTACTTC
TRBJ1-2	TRBD1	once	TRBV9	CASSVDDRGNYGYTF	TGTGCCAGCAGCGTAGATGACAGGGGGAACTATGGCTACACCTTC
TRBJ1-3	NA	NA	TRBV28	CASSDSSGNTIYF	TGTGCCAGCAGCGACAGCTCTGGAAACACCATATATTTT
TRBJ2-7	TRBD1	many	TRBV25-1	CASSESRDRGTYEQYF	TGTGCCAGCAGTGAATCCCGGGACAGGGGGACTTACGAGCAGTACTTC